The clone carrying this T cell receptor beta chain showed up just once. Its target is unknown. The data were obtained in a study of cytomegalovirus exposure and HLA in healthy donors. Study-wide findings and caveats: TCR beta sequences reportedly predicted most subjects' HLA-A and HLA-B alleles accurately.

V was pared by 0 bases and J by 7 bases, with 2 bases of the junction left unmatched. The CDR3 has 15 residues. From germline, CDR1 is MNHNY and CDR2 SVGAGI (reference sequence). Vbeta (60) and Jbeta (13) primers were used in the PCR. This table comes from immunoSEQ multiplex PCR, and its TCRdb copy is limited to in-frame clones, with some not included. This table holds about 200,000 clones, over 70% found once. This chain links TRBV6-6 with TRBJ1-4; 10 bases match TRBD1. The sequence derives from a young man in good health and CMV-seronegative. Sequences were obtained from PBMCs. In DNA form, the CDR3 reads TGTGCCAGCAGTTACTCCGGGACAGGGGTTGAAAAACTGTTTTTT. It specifies CASSYSGTGVEKLFF.